The 27 T cell receptor beta chains reported below all come from one sample, sequenced in a study of identical twins. TCRdb independently ran MiXCR on the 5' RACE reads; one entry per CDR3 protein. The sample has about 700,000 distinct CDR3 sequences, 5.5% to 6.5% seen once. Sequenced material: naive T cells sorted from blood. The receptor set was obtained from a man in his late teens or twenties in good health.

This clonotype was seen ten or more times. The rearrangement links TRBV5-6 to TRBJ2-7; D call uncertain. V lost 4 bases, J lost 6 bases, and 17 bases lay in between. Germline CDR1 reads SGHDT; CDR2 reads YYEEEE. The CDR3 runs 14 residues. The CDR3, as DNA: TGTGCCAGCAGCGAGAAGGACCCTGCGAGCGAGCAGTACGTC. It is translated as CASSEKDPASEQYV.

This clonotype was seen repeatedly, ten times or more. The V and J genes are TRBV29-1 and TRBJ2-4; weak D call: TRBD2 (5 bases). V shed 3 bases and J shed 8 bases, with 11 bases lying between them. The CDR3 length is 12 residues. The germline V gene has CDR1 SQVTM and CDR2 ANQGSEA. CDR3 loop: CSVEWGVDIQYF. As DNA, the CDR3 is TGCAGCGTTGAGTGGGGAGTGGACATTCAGTACTTC.

This clonotype was seen repeatedly, ten times or more. CDR3 loop: CASSIDTDTQYF. In nucleotides, the CDR3 is TGTGCCAGCAGCATAGACACAGATACGCAGTATTTT. This rearrangement joins TRBV5-6 to TRBJ2-3; D is ambiguous. From germline, CDR1 is SGHDT and CDR2 YYEEEE. V was cut by 4 bases and J by 2 bases, with 5 bases left in between. The CDR3 totals 12 residues. Complete variable domain (other parts from reference TRBV5-6 and TRBJ2-3): DAGVTQSPTHLIKTRGQQVTLRCSPKSGHDTVSWYQQALGQGPQFIFQYYEEEERQRGNFPDRFSGHQFPNYSSELNVNALLLGDSALYLCASSIDTDTQYFGPGTRLTVL.

This clonotype was seen only a few times. The chain couples TRBV3-1 to TRBJ1-1; 8 bases align to TRBD1. V dropped 4 bases and J dropped 10; count of bases not matched to a gene: 17. The CDR3 spans 16 residues. The germline gives CDR1 LGHDT, CDR2 YNNKEL (reference sequence). The DNA of the CDR3 is TGTGCCAGCAGCCTCCGACAGGGGCCACCTGGTGAGGGAGCTTTCTTT. It translates to CASSLRQGPPGEGAFF.

This clonotype has more than one count but fewer than ten. This chain links TRBV7-8 with TRBJ2-3; TRBD2 is a possible D gene (6 bases). Trimming took 2 bases from V and 1 from J, leaving 10 bases between them. The CDR3 consists of 15 residues. The germline V gene encodes CDR1 SGHVS and CDR2 FQNEAQ. This chain's CDR3 is CASSLRASGTDTQYF. Here the CDR3 DNA reads TGTGCCAGCAGCTTAAGGGCTAGCGGCACAGATACGCAGTATTTT.

The chain employs TRBV5-1 and TRBJ2-3, with TRBD2 identical over 10 bases. Germline V CDR1 and CDR2: SGHRS, YFSETQ. V lost 0 bases and J lost 2; bases outside the gene matches: 6. The CDR3 is 17 amino acids. The CDR3 nucleotides read TGCGCCAGCAGCTTGGCCGGACTAGCGGACGACACAGATACGCAGTATTTT. This translates into CASSLAGLADDTDTQYF. The full variable domain, in which reference TRBV5-1 and TRBJ2-3 provide the parts outside the CDR3, is KAGVTQTPRYLIKTRGQQVTLSCSPISGHRSVSWYQQTPGQGLQFLFEYFSETQRNKGNFPGRFSGRQFSNSRSEMNVSTLELGDSALYLCASSLAGLADDTDTQYFGPGTRLTVL.

This clonotype was recorded at least ten times. The rearrangement links TRBV29-1 to TRBJ2-7; the match to TRBD1 covers 9 bases. V lost 4 bases and J lost 4; bases outside the gene matches: 5. This CDR3 is 13 amino acids long. The germline CDR1 and CDR2 sequences are SQVTM and ANQGSEA. The CDR3 here is CSVGQGEVYEQYF. The CDR3 region has the DNA TGCAGCGTTGGACAGGGGGAGGTTTACGAGCAGTACTTC.

This chain uses TRBV27 with TRBJ2-1; 10 nucleotides align to TRBD2. The ends lost 3 bases at V and 0 bases at J; junction bases unmatched: 8. The germline CDR1 and CDR2 sequences are MNHEY and SMNVEV (reference sequence). This CDR3 has 18 residues. Here the CDR3 DNA reads TGTGCCAGCAGTTTCCGGACTAGCGGACTGAGCTCCTACAATGAGCAGTTCTTC. Translation: CASSFRTSGLSSYNEQFF.

This clonotype was seen at least ten times. J is TRBJ2-7 and V is TRBV27, with a weak D call TRBD2 (6 bases). This CDR3 has 14 residues. The germline CDR1 and CDR2 sequences are MNHEY and SMNVEV (reference sequence). Trimming cost V 5 bases and J 3 bases, with 14 bases left between them. The CDR3: CASSAGGLSYEQYF. The CDR3 DNA is TGTGCCAGCAGTGCAGGAGGGCTTAGCTACGAGCAGTACTTC.

This chain connects TRBV7-9 to TRBJ2-5; TRBD1 matches at 11 bases. This CDR3 is built from 16 residues. V shed 2 bases, J shed 1 base, and the junction held 3 bases outside the gene matches. CDR1 and CDR2 from the germline V gene are SEHNR and FQNEAQ (reference sequence). This CDR3 is CASSLHGQGAQETQYF. The CDR3 DNA follows: TGTGCCAGCAGCTTACACGGACAGGGGGCCCAAGAGACCCAGTACTTC.

This clonotype was counted ten times or more. CDR3 region: CAISEGEGIDEQFF. The CDR3 nucleotides read TGTGCCATCAGTGAAGGGGAGGGGATCGATGAGCAGTTCTTC. The rearrangement uses TRBV10-3 and TRBJ2-1; 7 bases are shared with TRBD2. CDR3 length: 14 residues. V lost 3 bases to trimming and J lost 8 bases; unmatched junction nucleotides: 7. Germline lookup yields CDR1 ENHRY and CDR2 SYGVKD.

This clonotype has just a few counts. This sequence joins TRBV20-1 and TRBJ2-3; D unresolved. V gave up 4 bases and J gave up 6 bases, with 8 bases separating them. The CDR3 is 11 amino acids. The germline gives CDR1 DFQATT, CDR2 SNEGSKA (reference sequence). The CDR3 loop is CSANQADTQYF. In DNA, the CDR3 is TGCAGTGCTAATCAAGCGGATACGCAGTATTTT.

This clonotype was observed a handful of times. The chain carries TRBV3-1 and TRBJ2-2; D unclear. With 4 bases removed from V and 5 bases from J, the gap between germline ends came to 11 bases. The length of the CDR3 is 14 residues. Germline V gene lookup returns CDR1 LGHDT and CDR2 YNNKEL (reference sequence). The CDR3 nucleotides are TGTGCCAGCAGCCTGGCCGCGTTTACCGGGGAGCTGTTTTTT. Translated, it gives CASSLAAFTGELFF.

This clonotype has only a few counts. This chain joins TRBV19 and TRBJ2-5, with D perhaps matching TRBD2 (6 bases). This CDR3 contains 15 residues. Trimming left V 5 bases short and J 5 bases short, with 18 bases between. Per germline, CDR1 LNHDA and CDR2 SQIVND (reference sequence). The CDR3: CASSLRPGDEETQYF. The DNA for the CDR3 is TGTGCCAGTAGTCTACGGCCGGGGGATGAGGAGACCCAGTACTTC.

This clonotype was seen repeatedly, ten times or more. V usage is TRBV9 and J usage is TRBJ2-5; D remains ambiguous. This CDR3 has 15 amino acids. V was trimmed by 1 base and J by 5 bases, leaving 15 bases between them. From germline, CDR1 is SGDLS and CDR2 YYNGEE. CDR3 DNA: TGTGCCAGCAGCGTATCGCCCAACTTAGAGGAGACCCAGTACTTC. Its protein is CASSVSPNLEETQYF.

This clonotype occurred many times. The rearrangement uses TRBV20-1 and TRBJ1-1, with unresolved D. This CDR3 comprises 11 residues. From germline, CDR1 is DFQATT and CDR2 SNEGSKA (reference sequence). The ends were cut back, 6 bases at V and 5 bases at J, with 10 bases in the middle. This CDR3 reads CSAKEQTEAFF. The CDR3 DNA reads TGCAGTGCGAAAGAACAGACTGAAGCTTTCTTT.

In its sample, this clonotype was seen a few times. V usage is TRBV7-9 and J usage is TRBJ2-5; TRBD1 matches at 9 bases. The CDR3 length is 15 residues. Unmatched junction bases numbered 6, after V lost 3 bases and J lost 4 bases. The germline V gene encodes CDR1 SEHNR and CDR2 FQNEAQ (reference sequence). CDR3 region: CASSFGTGLSETQYF. The CDR3 DNA follows: TGTGCCAGCAGCTTTGGGACAGGGCTGTCAGAGACCCAGTACTTC.

The genes are TRBV20-1 and TRBJ2-3, with D maybe TRBD1 (6 bases). The CDR3 loop spans 14 amino acids. Trimming left V 5 bases short and J 3 bases short, with 15 bases between. Germline V gene sequence: CDR1 DFQATT, CDR2 SNEGSKA (reference sequence). CDR3: CSAPRTATTDTQYF. In DNA, the CDR3 is TGCAGTGCTCCCCGGACAGCTACTACAGATACGCAGTATTTT.

This clonotype was counted ten times or more. J is TRBJ2-3 and V is TRBV11-3; D not resolved. The CDR3 sequence is 14 residues long. The germline gives CDR1 SGHNT, CDR2 YENEEA. V was cut by 1 base and J by 3 bases, with 8 bases left in between. The DNA for the CDR3 is TGTGCCAGCAGCTTAGTCAGTACTACAGATACGCAGTATTTT. Protein sequence: CASSLVSTTDTQYF.

This clonotype was picked up a small number of times. This chain connects TRBV25-1 to TRBJ1-1, with D possibly TRBD1 on 6 matching bases. Germline V gene data show CDR1 as MGHDK and CDR2 as SYGVNS. The CDR3 covers 14 residues. The V and J ends lost 4 bases and 4 bases respectively, with 13 bases between them. In nucleotides, the CDR3 is TGTGCCAGCAGTGGCCTTCAGGGGTTCACTGAAGCTTTCTTT. It encodes CASSGLQGFTEAFF.

In its sample, this clonotype was seen many times. This chain joins TRBV4-1 and TRBJ2-1, with D possibly being TRBD2 (6 bases). V was cut by 3 bases and J by 6 bases, with 15 bases left in between. This CDR3 spans 15 amino acids. The germline V gene has CDR1 MGHRA and CDR2 YSYEKL. The DNA for the CDR3 is TGCGCCAGCAGCCATGGCGGGACCCTCATCAATGAGCAGTTCTTC. Translation gives CASSHGGTLINEQFF.

This clonotype was observed many times. The chain combines TRBV20-1 with TRBJ1-1; 8 bases are shared with TRBD1. V was pared by 3 bases and J by 3 bases, with 6 bases of the junction left unmatched. CDR1 DFQATT and CDR2 SNEGSKA come from the germline V gene (reference sequence). The CDR3 is 14 amino acids. The CDR3 reads CSARTGASDTEAFF. CDR3 sequence (DNA): TGCAGTGCTAGGACAGGGGCGTCGGACACTGAAGCTTTCTTT.

Ten or more counts support this clonotype. The genes are TRBV12-3 or TRBV12-4 and TRBJ2-1; TRBD2 matches at 12 bases. Unmatched junction bases numbered 8, after V lost 6 bases and J lost 8 bases. CDR3 size: 15 residues. This chain's CDR3 is CASSSRTSGNDEQFF. CDR3 in DNA: TGTGCCAGCAGCAGTAGGACTAGCGGGAATGATGAGCAGTTCTTC.

This clonotype appeared many times. This chain joins TRBV10-3 and TRBJ2-3; either TRBD1 or TRBD2 may fit D (7 bases each). Per the germline V gene, CDR1 is ENHRY and CDR2 is SYGVKD. The CDR3 contains 16 residues. V dropped 2 bases and J dropped 6 bases, with 18 bases sitting between them. CDR3 loop: CAISERTTGRADTQYF. The CDR3 bases are TGTGCCATCAGTGAGCGAACGACAGGGAGGGCCGATACGCAGTATTTT.

This clonotype appeared a single time. This is likely a read error, given that the CDR3 carries no conserved phenylalanine or tryptophan at its end. V is TRBV7-2 and J is TRBJ1-3, with D unresolved. In germline, CDR1 is SGHTA, CDR2 FQGNSA. This CDR3 has 13 residues. Trimming took off 3 bases at V and 3 bases at J, with 6 bases between the two ends. The CDR3 sequence is CASSFWNGNTIYY. The CDR3 DNA sequence: TGTGCCAGCAGCTTCTGGAATGGAAACACCATATATTAT.

This clonotype was observed many times. The chain joins TRBV4-3 to TRBJ1-1; TRBD1 might be the D (6 bases). The CDR3 covers 15 residues. CDR1 and CDR2 from the germline V gene are LGHNA and YSLEER. Trimming took off 2 bases at V and 4 bases at J, with 14 bases between the two ends. The CDR3 nucleotides read TGCGCCAGCAGCCAAAACAGGGTCGGCGGCACTGAAGCTTTCTTT. Amino acid sequence: CASSQNRVGGTEAFF.

The chain is built from TRBV4-2 and TRBJ1-2, with unresolved D. Trimming removed 0 bases at V and 0 bases at J, with 11 bases between. Germline loops: CDR1 LGHNA, CDR2 YNFKEQ. The CDR3 is 16 amino acids. The CDR3 DNA follows: TGTGCCAGCAGCCAAGAAAGTCGACAATCTAACTATGGCTACACCTTC. Protein: CASSQESRQSNYGYTF.